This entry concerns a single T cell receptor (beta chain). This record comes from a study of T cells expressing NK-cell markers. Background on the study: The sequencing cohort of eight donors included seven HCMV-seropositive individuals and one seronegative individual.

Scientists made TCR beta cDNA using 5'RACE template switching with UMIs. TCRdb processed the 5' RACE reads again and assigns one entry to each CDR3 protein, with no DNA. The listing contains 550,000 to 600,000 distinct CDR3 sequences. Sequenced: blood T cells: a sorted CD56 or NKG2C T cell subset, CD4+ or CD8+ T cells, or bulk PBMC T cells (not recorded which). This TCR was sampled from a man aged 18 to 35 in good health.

This CDR3 is CASTQRGEDGQETQYF. The chain links TRBV7-8 to TRBJ2-5; TCRdb returns TRBD2, unconfirmable since there is no DNA. Germline V gene data show CDR1 as SGHVS and CDR2 as FQNEAQ. The CDR3 loop spans 16 amino acids.